Shown below are 24 T cell receptor beta chains from a single sample sequenced in a study of cytomegalovirus exposure and HLA in healthy donors. The PCR had 60 Vbeta and 13 Jbeta primers. Repertoires were generated with immunoSEQ multiplex PCR, while TCRdb's copy carries only in-frame clones and drops some. Seen here are 70,000 to 100,000 clones, under 90% observed once, and the top ten hold 32%. The sample taken for sequencing was PBMCs. The receptors shown here come from a man aged 50-60 years in good health and CMV-seropositive.

V usage is TRBV5-1 and J usage is TRBJ2-3; no reliable D call. The V end was cut by 3 bases, the J end by 9 bases, with 17 bases between. The germline CDR1 and CDR2 sequences are SGHRS and YFSETQ. This CDR3 is 14 amino acids long. In DNA form, the CDR3 reads TGCGCCAGCAGCTCCCCAGAGGAATTGTTGACGCAGTATTTT. It encodes CASSSPEELLTQYF.

This clone was picked up one time. A read error may produce the germline difference seen at one junction end. The CDR3 nucleotides are TGTGCCAGCAGTTTGGGGGGGGGACTAGCGGGAGCGAATGAGCAGTTCTTC. This sequence encodes CASSLGGGLAGANEQFF. V usage is TRBV5-4 and J usage is TRBJ2-1, with 14 positions matching TRBD2. This CDR3 has 17 residues. Germline CDR1 is SGHNT and CDR2 is YYREEE (reference sequence).

The CDR3: CASSPDISNTEAFF. For the CDR3, the DNA is TGTGCCAGCAGCCCGGACATATCGAACACTGAAGCTTTCTTT. The rearrangement uses TRBV7-9 and TRBJ1-1; TRBD1 might be the D (5 bases). In germline, CDR1 is SEHNR, CDR2 FQNEAQ (reference sequence). The CDR3 is made up of 14 amino acids. V was trimmed by 5 bases and J by 1 base, leaving 11 bases between them.

The V gene is TRBV9, the J gene TRBJ2-5, with 14 bases matching TRBD2. Near its end, the DNA agrees better with TRBJ2-7, so the J call may be wrong. The CDR3 consists of 14 residues. The germline CDR1 and CDR2 sequences are SGDLS and YYNGEE. The CDR3 loop is CASSLGTSGSEQYF. CDR3 sequence (DNA): TGTGCCAGCAGCCTAGGGACTAGCGGGAGCGAGCAGTACTTC.

This chain joins TRBV5-1 and TRBJ2-5; 8 bases align to TRBD2. The end of the DNA aligns better with TRBJ2-7, so the J call may be wrong. The CDR3 has 16 amino acids. In germline, CDR1 is SGHRS, CDR2 YFSETQ. In DNA form, the CDR3 reads TGCGCCAGCAGTTACACAGGACTAGCTGGTGCCTACGAGCAGTACTTC. Translating it yields CASSYTGLAGAYEQYF.

This clone was seen a few times. One end of the junction is discordant with germline, which a read error may explain. The V gene is TRBV6-4, the J gene TRBJ2-4; 10 bases match TRBD2. This CDR3 has 19 amino acids. Germline V lookup: CDR1 MRHNA, CDR2 SNTAGT. The CDR3 DNA reads as TGTGCCAGCAGTGACTCTCCGCTAGCGGGGGAAATAGCCAAAAACAGTCAGTACTTC. This sequence encodes CASSDSPLAGEIAKNSQYF.

This chain links TRBV7-6 with TRBJ1-1, with D possibly matching TRBD1 (6 bases). Germline V gene lookup returns CDR1 SGHVS and CDR2 FNYEAQ. The V end lost 5 bases, the J end lost 1 base, and 14 bases lay between the germline ends. This CDR3 is 15 amino acids long. DNA for the CDR3: TGTGCCAGCAGCCCACCTCCGGGACAGAACACTGAAGCTTTCTTT. This encodes CASSPPPGQNTEAFF.

In nucleotides, the CDR3 is TGTGCCAGCAGCTTAGACGGCGCAAGGGGTAGCACCGGGGAGCTGTTTTTT. Its protein product is CASSLDGARGSTGELFF. The chain joins TRBV7-9 to TRBJ2-2; D may be TRBD1 (5 bases). V lost 1 base, J lost 4 bases, and 16 bases lay in between. CDR1 and CDR2 from the germline V gene are SEHNR and FQNEAQ (reference sequence). CDR3 length equals 17 residues.

The chain couples TRBV7-3 to TRBJ2-3; weak D call: TRBD1 (6 bases). The ends were cut back, 4 bases at V and 2 bases at J, with 10 bases in the middle. Germline CDR1 and CDR2: SGHTA and FQGTGA. The CDR3 runs to 14 residues. The CDR3 spells CASSSDSSTDTQYF. The CDR3 DNA is TGTGCCAGCAGCTCGGACAGTTCCACAGATACGCAGTATTTT.

The J gene is TRBJ2-1, the V gene TRBV6-6; 10 nucleotides agree with TRBD2. This CDR3 is built from 15 residues. Losses at the gene ends were 5 bases for V and 7 bases for J; bases not matched to a gene: 8. Germline CDR1 MNHNY, CDR2 SVGAGI (reference sequence). CDR3 in DNA: TGTGCCAGCAGTAGCGGGAGGGCCGAAATAAATGAGCAGTTCTTC. Its protein product is CASSSGRAEINEQFF.

Remarks on this clone: An end of the junction differs from the germline gene, which may be a read error. The chain carries TRBV7-2 and TRBJ2-3; TRBD1 agrees at 8 bases. Per germline, CDR1 SGHTA and CDR2 FQGNSA. The CDR3 runs 11 residues. The CDR3 bases are TGTGCCAGCAGCTTAGGGGACAGGATGAATTTT. Translating it yields CASSLGDRMNF. The full variable domain, completed using reference TRBV7-2 and TRBJ2-3, is GAGVSQSPSNKVTEKGKDVELRCDPISGHTALYWYRQSLGQGLEFLIYFQGNSAPDKSGLPSDRFSAERTGGSVSTLTIQRTQQEDSAVYLCASSLGDRMNFGPGTRLTVL.

The chain employs TRBV4-1 and TRBJ1-1; TRBD1 is a possible D gene (6 bases). The CDR3 loop spans 13 amino acids. Germline V gives CDR1 MGHRA, CDR2 YSYEKL. The ends were cut back, 0 bases at V and 7 bases at J, with 9 bases in the middle. DNA for the CDR3: TGCGCCAGCAGCCAAGATCGAGGGGGTGAAGCTTTCTTT. This codes for CASSQDRGGEAFF.

The chain uses TRBV5-1 and TRBJ2-1, with D maybe TRBD2 (6 bases). V lost 6 bases, J lost 4 bases, and 17 bases lay in between. The CDR3 totals 15 residues. The germline V gene has CDR1 SGHRS and CDR2 YFSETQ. The chain's CDR3 is CASTVVGEAYNEQFF. DNA of the CDR3: TGCGCCAGCACAGTAGTGGGGGAGGCTTACAATGAGCAGTTCTTC.

CDR3 loop: CAISESGTSGSPLAKNIQYF. In nucleotides, the CDR3 is TGTGCCATCAGTGAGTCGGGGACTAGCGGGAGCCCACTAGCCAAAAACATTCAGTACTTC. This chain uses TRBV10-3 with TRBJ2-4, with 14 positions matching TRBD2. Losses at the gene ends were 0 bases for V and 0 bases for J; bases not matched to a gene: 7. This CDR3 comprises 20 residues. CDR1 is ENHRY, CDR2 SYGVKD, per germline.

This chain links TRBV19 with TRBJ2-1; 14 bases agree with TRBD2. The CDR3 loop spans 13 amino acids. After removal of 4 bases from V and 14 bases from J, the junction contained 4 bases not matched to a gene. The germline V gene has CDR1 LNHDA and CDR2 SQIVND (reference sequence). CDR3 DNA: TGTGCCAGTAGTACGGGACTAGCGGGAGCAAAGTTCTTC. It encodes CASSTGLAGAKFF.

This clone was seen more than once but under ten times. The chain links TRBV20-1 to TRBJ2-3; D is uncertain. Germline V lookup: CDR1 DFQATT, CDR2 SNEGSKA (reference sequence). V was cut by 3 bases and J by 4 bases, with 5 bases left in between. The CDR3 runs 11 residues. The CDR3: CSASESDTQYF. In DNA form, the CDR3 reads TGCAGTGCTAGTGAGTCAGATACGCAGTATTTT.

The CDR3: CASRNRGDTEAFF. In DNA form, the CDR3 reads TGTGCCAGCAGGAACAGGGGGGACACTGAAGCTTTCTTT. The V and J genes are TRBV2 and TRBJ1-1; 8 bases match TRBD1. Trimming at V came to 6 bases and at J to 3 bases, leaving 3 bases not matched to a gene. CDR3 length: 13 amino acids. Germline-derived CDR1 and CDR2 are SNHLY and FYNNEI.

The gene calls are TRBV4-1 and TRBJ2-1; no clear D. This CDR3 has 13 amino acids. Trimming removed 2 bases at V and 7 bases at J, with 9 bases between. Germline CDR1 and CDR2: MGHRA and YSYEKL. This CDR3 is CASSQISANEQFF. The CDR3, as DNA: TGCGCCAGCAGCCAAATAAGCGCAAATGAGCAGTTCTTC.

The chain combines TRBV6-1 with TRBJ2-5, with 8 bases that match TRBD1. Germline V gene data show CDR1 as MNHNS and CDR2 as SASEGT. V was pared by 2 bases and J by 5 bases, with 1 base of the junction left unmatched. This CDR3 spans 13 amino acids. The DNA for the CDR3 is TGTGCCAGCAGTGAAAACAGGGGGGAGACCCAGTACTTC. Translating it yields CASSENRGETQYF.

V gene TRBV19 combines with J gene TRBJ1-2; D is unresolved. The CDR3 length is 14 residues. Germline values: CDR1 LNHDA, CDR2 SQIVND (reference sequence). The ends were cut back, 0 bases at V and 5 bases at J, with 10 bases in the middle. The chain's CDR3 is CASSIDLQLYGYTF. The CDR3 DNA follows: TGTGCCAGTAGTATAGATTTACAGCTGTATGGCTACACCTTC.

This clone was detected a few times. The chain uses TRBV7-2 and TRBJ2-7; no clear D. This CDR3 spans 13 amino acids. V was pared by 3 bases and J by 2 bases, with 8 bases between. CDR1 and CDR2 from the germline V gene are SGHTA and FQGNSA. The CDR3 sequence is CASSFFRAYEQYF. The CDR3 DNA is TGTGCCAGCAGCTTTTTCCGAGCCTACGAGCAGTACTTC.

This clone was detected a few times. This chain links TRBV9 with TRBJ2-1; perhaps TRBD2 as D (6 bases). Trimming took off 4 bases at V and 4 bases at J, with 15 bases between the two ends. Germline-derived CDR1 and CDR2 are SGDLS and YYNGEE. The CDR3 is 15 amino acids. The CDR3 region is CASSTPGLLYNEQFF. The CDR3 coding sequence is TGTGCCAGCAGCACTCCGGGACTCTTATACAATGAGCAGTTCTTC.

The CDR3 DNA is TGTGCCAGCAGCTTAGGCATCGGTGCCTACGAGCAGTACTTC. Amino acids: CASSLGIGAYEQYF. The chain recombines TRBV13 with TRBJ2-7; D call uncertain. Trimming removed 0 bases at V and 2 bases at J, with 8 bases between. The germline gives CDR1 PRHDT, CDR2 FYEKMQ (reference sequence). CDR3 size: 14 residues.

CDR3 loop: CSVSQAGYYEQYF. The CDR3, as DNA: TGCAGCGTCTCCCAAGCGGGGTACTACGAGCAGTACTTC. This chain connects TRBV29-1 to TRBJ2-7, with TRBD2 matching over 7 bases. The trim removed 6 bases at V and 3 bases at J, leaving 8 bases unmatched. The germline CDR1 and CDR2 sequences are SQVTM and ANQGSEA. The length of the CDR3 is 13 residues.